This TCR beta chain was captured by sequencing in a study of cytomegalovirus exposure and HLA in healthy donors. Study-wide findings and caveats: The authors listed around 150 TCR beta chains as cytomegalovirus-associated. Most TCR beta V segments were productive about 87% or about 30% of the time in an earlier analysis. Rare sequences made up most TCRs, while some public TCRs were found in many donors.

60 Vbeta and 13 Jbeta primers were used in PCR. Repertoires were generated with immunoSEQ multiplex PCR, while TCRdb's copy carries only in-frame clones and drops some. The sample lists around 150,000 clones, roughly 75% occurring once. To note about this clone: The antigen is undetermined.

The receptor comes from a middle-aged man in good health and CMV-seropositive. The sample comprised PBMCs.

This chain's CDR3 is CASSQETLAGSSTDTQYF. The DNA of the CDR3 is TGTGCCAGCAGCCAAGAAACTCTAGCGGGGTCTAGCACAGATACGCAGTATTTT. This rearrangement joins TRBV4-2 to TRBJ2-3; 9 bases fit TRBD2. The length of the CDR3 is 18 residues. V trimming: 0 bases; J trimming: 0 bases; junction bases outside the gene matches: 7. The V gene's germline CDR1 is LGHNA and CDR2 YNFKEQ.